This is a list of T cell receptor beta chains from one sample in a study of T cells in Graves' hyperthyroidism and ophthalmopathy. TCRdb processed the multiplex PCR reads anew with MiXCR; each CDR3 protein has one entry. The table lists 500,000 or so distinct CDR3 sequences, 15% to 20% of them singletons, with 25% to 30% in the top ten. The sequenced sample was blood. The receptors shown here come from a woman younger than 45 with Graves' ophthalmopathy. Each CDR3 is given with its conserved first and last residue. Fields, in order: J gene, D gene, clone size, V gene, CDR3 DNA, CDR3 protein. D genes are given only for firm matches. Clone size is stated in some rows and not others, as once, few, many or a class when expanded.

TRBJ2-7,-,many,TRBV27,TGTGCCAGCAGTACCCTCCCTGGTTCCTACGAGCAGTACTTC,CASSTLPGSYEQYF
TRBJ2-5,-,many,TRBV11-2,TGTGCCAGCAGGCAGGCTCAGGGGGGGAAAGAGACCCAGTACTTC,CASRQAQGGKETQYF
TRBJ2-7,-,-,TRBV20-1,TGCAGTGCTAGAGATGAAAGTTCCTACGAGCAGTACTTC,CSARDESSYEQYF
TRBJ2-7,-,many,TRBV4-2,TGTGCCAGCAGCCAAACACTAGTAGGCTACGAGCAGTACTTC,CASSQTLVGYEQYF
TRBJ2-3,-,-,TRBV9,TGTGCCAGCAGCACTTTGTCAAGGGGCACAGATACGCAGTATTTT,CASSTLSRGTDTQYF
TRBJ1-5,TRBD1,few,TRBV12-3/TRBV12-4,TGTGCCAGCAGTTTATACAGGGGAAGGCCCCAGCATTTT,CASSLYRGRPQHF
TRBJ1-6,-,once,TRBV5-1,TGCGCCAGCAGCTGGGGTGGGGATTCACCCCTCCACTTT,CASSWGGDSPLHF
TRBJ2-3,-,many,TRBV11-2,TGTGCCAGCAGCTCTACACCCACAGATACGCAGTATTTT,CASSSTPTDTQYF
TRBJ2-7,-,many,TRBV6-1,TGTGCCAGCAGTAGAGATCTGGAAACGAGCTCCTACGAGCAGTACTTC,CASSRDLETSSYEQYF
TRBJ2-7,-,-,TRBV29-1,TGCAGCGTTGAGGGGGGAGACGCCTACGAGCAGTACTTC,CSVEGGDAYEQYF